This T cell receptor (beta chain) derives from a study of identical twins. From the 5' RACE reads, TCRdb called clonotypes with MiXCR, one entry per CDR3 protein. The sample records 450,000 or so distinct CDR3 sequences, approximately 24% being singletons. CDR1 and CDR2 (germline): MNHEY, SVGAGI. CDR3 size: 14 residues. V lost 2 bases, J lost 6 bases, and 2 bases stayed unmatched. Separately, the same data were catalogued under a study of T cells expressing NK-cell markers. Turning to that study: In a handful of donors, dominant CD3+CD56+NKG2C+ clones formed roughly 1.0-7.0% of CD8+ cells.

Material: CD4+ T cells sorted from blood. The chain uses TRBV6-5 and TRBJ2-1; 9 positions agree with TRBD2. This clonotype originated in a woman between 18 and 30 years old in good health. The chain's CDR3 is CASSYGGGGNEQFF. In DNA form, the CDR3 reads TGTGCCAGCAGTTACGGCGGGGGGGGCAATGAGCAGTTCTTC.